This T cell receptor (beta chain) stems from a study of identifying expanded T cells in peripheral blood. Study results and limitations: About 1.3 clones differed between technical replicates, versus about 16 and 19 over time.

Note on this clone: The antigen remains unidentified.

CDR3 length: 14 amino acids. V lost 5 bases to trimming and J lost 2 bases, with 12 bases between them. CDR1 is PRHDT and CDR2 is FYEKMQ in the germline V gene (reference sequence). Generated by immunoSEQ multiplex PCR, the TCRdb table keeps only in-frame clones and is missing some. The sample contains some 120,000 clones, around 84% of which appear only once. Specimen: blood. The chain recombines TRBV13 with TRBJ1-1; TRBD1 is a possible D gene (6 bases). The clonotype was recovered from a person aged 18 to 70 in good health. CDR3 sequence (DNA): TGTGCCAGCAGCACAAGGACAGCCAACACTGAAGCTTTCTTT. Protein product: CASSTRTANTEAFF.